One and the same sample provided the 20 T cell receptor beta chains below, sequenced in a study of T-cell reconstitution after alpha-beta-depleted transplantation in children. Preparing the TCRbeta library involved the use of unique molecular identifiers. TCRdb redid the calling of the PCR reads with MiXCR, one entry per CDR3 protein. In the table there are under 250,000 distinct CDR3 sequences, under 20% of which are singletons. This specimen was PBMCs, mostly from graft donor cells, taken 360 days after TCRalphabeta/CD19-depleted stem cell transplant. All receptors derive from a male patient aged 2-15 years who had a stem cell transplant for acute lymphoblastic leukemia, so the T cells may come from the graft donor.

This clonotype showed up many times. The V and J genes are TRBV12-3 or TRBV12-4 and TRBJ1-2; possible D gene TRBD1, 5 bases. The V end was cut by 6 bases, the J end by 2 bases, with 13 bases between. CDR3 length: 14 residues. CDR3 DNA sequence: TGTGCCAGCAGACGAACGACAGTAAACTATGGCTACACCTTC. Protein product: CASRRTTVNYGYTF.

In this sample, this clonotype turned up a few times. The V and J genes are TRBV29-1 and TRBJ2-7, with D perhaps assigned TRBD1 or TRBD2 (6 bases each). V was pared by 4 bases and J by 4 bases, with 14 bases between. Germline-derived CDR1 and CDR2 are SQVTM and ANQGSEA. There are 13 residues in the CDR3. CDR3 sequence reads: CSVGGASRYEQYF. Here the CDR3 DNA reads TGCAGCGTTGGGGGGGCCTCGCGGTACGAGCAGTACTTC.

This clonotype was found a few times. CDR3 in DNA: TGTGCCAGCGGGCCGACTAGCGGGGGGGGAGAGACCCAGTACTTC. This encodes CASGPTSGGGETQYF. The V gene is TRBV27, the J gene TRBJ2-5; 14 bases line up with TRBD2. The length of the CDR3 is 15 residues. The germline V gene has CDR1 MNHEY and CDR2 SMNVEV (reference sequence). After removal of 8 bases from V and 4 bases from J, the junction contained 6 bases not matched to a gene.

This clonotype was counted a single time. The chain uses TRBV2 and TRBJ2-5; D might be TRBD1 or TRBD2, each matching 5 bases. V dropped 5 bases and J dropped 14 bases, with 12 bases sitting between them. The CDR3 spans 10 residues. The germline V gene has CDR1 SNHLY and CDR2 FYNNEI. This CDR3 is CASSHPGRYF. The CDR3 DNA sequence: TGTGCCAGCAGTCACCCGGGGCGTTACTTC.

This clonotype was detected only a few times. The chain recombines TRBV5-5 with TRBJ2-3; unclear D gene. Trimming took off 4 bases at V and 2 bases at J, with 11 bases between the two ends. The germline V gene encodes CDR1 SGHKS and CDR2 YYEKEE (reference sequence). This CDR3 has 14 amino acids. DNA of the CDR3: TGTGCCAGCAGCGCGGACCCAAACACAGATACGCAGTATTTT. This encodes CASSADPNTDTQYF.

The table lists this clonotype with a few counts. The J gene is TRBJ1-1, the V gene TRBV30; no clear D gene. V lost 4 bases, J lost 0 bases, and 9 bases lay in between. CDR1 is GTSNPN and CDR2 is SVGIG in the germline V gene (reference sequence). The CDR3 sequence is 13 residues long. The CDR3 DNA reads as TGTGCCTGGACGGTCGGGATGAACACTGAAGCTTTCTTT. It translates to CAWTVGMNTEAFF. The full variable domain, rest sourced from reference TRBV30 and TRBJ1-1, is SQTIHQWPATLVQPVGSPLSLECTVEGTSNPNLYWYRQAAGRGLQLLFYSVGIGQISSEVPQNLSASRPQDRQFILSSKKLLLSDSGFYLCAWTVGMNTEAFFGQGTRLTVV.

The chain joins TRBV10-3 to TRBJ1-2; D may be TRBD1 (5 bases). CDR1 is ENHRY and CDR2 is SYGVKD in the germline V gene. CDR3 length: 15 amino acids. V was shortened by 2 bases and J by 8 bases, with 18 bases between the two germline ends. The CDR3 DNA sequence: TGTGCCATCAGTGAGCAGCAGGGCGGCCTTAAGGGCTACACCTTC. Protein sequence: CAISEQQGGLKGYTF.

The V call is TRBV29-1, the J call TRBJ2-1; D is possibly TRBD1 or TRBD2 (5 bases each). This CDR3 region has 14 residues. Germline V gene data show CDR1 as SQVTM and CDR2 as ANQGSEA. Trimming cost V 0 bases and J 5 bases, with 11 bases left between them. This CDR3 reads CSVEEGTDNNEQFF. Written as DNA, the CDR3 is TGCAGCGTTGAAGAGGGGACCGATAACAATGAGCAGTTCTTC.

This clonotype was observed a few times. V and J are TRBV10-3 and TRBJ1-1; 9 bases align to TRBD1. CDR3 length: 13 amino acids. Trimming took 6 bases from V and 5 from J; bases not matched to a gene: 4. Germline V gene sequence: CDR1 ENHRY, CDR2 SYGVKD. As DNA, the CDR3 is TGTGCCATCAGACAGGGGGCGGAGACTGAAGCTTTCTTT. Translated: CAIRQGAETEAFF.

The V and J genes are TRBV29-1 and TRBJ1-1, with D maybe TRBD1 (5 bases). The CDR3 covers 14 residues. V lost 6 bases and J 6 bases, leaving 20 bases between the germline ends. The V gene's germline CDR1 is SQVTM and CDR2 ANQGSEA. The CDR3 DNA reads TGCAGCGTGGGGCTGACAGCCGATCCATCTGAAGCTTTCTTT. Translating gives CSVGLTADPSEAFF. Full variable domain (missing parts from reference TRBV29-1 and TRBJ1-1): SAVISQKPSRDICQRGTSLTIQCQVDSQVTMMFWYRQQPGQSLTLIATANQGSEATYESGFVIDKFPISRPNLTFSTLTVSNMSPEDSSIYLCSVGLTADPSEAFFGQGTRLTVV.

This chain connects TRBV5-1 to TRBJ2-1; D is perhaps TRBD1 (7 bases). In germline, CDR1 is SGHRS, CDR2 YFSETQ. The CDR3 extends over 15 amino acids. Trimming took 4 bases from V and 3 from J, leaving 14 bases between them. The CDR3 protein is CASSPGGTDYNEQFF. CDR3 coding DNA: TGCGCCAGCAGCCCAGGGGGGACGGACTACAATGAGCAGTTCTTC.

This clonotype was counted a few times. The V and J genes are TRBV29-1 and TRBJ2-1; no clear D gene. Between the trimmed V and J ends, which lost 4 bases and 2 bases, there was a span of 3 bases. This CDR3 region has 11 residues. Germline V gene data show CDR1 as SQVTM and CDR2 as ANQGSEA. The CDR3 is CSVATYNEQFF. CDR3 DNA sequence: TGCAGCGTTGCCACCTACAATGAGCAGTTCTTC.

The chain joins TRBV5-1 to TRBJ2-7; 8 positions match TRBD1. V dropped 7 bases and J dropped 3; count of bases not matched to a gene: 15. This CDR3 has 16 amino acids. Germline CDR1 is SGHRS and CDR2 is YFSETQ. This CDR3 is CASGFPRAGGHYEQYF. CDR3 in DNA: TGCGCCAGCGGATTCCCCCGTGCAGGGGGCCACTACGAGCAGTACTTC.

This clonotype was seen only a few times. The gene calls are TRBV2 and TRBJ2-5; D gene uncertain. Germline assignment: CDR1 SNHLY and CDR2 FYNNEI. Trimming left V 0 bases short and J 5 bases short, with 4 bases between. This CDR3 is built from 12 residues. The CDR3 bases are TGTGCCAGCAGTGAAGCGTGGGAGACCCAGTACTTC. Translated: CASSEAWETQYF.

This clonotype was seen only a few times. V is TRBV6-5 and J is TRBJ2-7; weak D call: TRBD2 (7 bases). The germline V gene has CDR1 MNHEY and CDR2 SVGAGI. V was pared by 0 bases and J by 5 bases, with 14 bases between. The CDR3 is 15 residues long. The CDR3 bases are TGTGCCAGCAGTTACTCCCCTGGGAGGGGGGACGAGCAGTACTTC. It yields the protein CASSYSPGRGDEQYF.

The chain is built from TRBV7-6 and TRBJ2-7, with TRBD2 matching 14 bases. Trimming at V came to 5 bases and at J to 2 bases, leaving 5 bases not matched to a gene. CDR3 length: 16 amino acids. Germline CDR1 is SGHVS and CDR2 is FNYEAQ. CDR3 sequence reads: CASSPLGLAGAYEQYF. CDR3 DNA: TGTGCCAGCAGCCCATTGGGACTAGCGGGGGCCTACGAGCAGTACTTC.

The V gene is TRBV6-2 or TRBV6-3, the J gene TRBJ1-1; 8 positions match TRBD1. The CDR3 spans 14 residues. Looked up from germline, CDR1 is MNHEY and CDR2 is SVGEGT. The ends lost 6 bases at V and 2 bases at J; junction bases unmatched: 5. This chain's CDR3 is CASRGAGGNTEAFF. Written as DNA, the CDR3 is TGTGCCAGCAGAGGGGCAGGGGGCAACACTGAAGCTTTCTTT.

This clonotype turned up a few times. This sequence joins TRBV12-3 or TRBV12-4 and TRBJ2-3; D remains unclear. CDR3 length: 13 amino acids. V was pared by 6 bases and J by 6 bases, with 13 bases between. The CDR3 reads CASRRKFGDTQYF. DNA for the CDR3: TGTGCCAGCAGGAGAAAATTTGGGGATACGCAGTATTTT.

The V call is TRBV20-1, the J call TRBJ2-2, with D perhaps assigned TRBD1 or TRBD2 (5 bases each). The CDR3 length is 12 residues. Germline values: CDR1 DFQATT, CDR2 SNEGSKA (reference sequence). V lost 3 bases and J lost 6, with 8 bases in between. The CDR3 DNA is TGCAGTGCTAGCGGGGCGGCCGGGGAGCTGTTTTTT. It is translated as CSASGAAGELFF.

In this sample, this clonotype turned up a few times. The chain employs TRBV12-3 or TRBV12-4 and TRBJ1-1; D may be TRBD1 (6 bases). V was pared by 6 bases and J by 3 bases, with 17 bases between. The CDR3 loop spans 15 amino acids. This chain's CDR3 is CASSLRQAGDTEAFF. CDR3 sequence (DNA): TGTGCCAGCAGCCTCCGACAGGCCGGGGACACTGAAGCTTTCTTT.